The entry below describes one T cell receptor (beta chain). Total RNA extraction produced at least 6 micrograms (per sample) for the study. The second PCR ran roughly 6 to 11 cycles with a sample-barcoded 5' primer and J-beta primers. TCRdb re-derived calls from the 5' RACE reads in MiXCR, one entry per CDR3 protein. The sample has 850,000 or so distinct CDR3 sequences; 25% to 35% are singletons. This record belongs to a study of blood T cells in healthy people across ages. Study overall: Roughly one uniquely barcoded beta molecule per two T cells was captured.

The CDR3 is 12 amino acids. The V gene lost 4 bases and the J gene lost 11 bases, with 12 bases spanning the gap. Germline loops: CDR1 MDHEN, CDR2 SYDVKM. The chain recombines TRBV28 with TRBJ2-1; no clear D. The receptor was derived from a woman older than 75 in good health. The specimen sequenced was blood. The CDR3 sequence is CASSSLGPKQFF. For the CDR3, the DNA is TGTGCCAGCAGTTCTCTAGGTCCTAAGCAGTTCTTC.